Here is one T cell receptor beta chain with its context. What it recognizes is unknown. Method: immunoSEQ multiplex PCR; TCRdb's copy keeps in-frame clones and lacks some. Of some 340,000 clones in the sample, around four fifths were seen once. The CDR3 extends over 13 amino acids. The germline CDR1 and CDR2 sequences are MNHEY and SMNVEV (reference sequence). V was shortened by 5 bases and J by 1 base, with 8 bases between the two germline ends. This specimen comes from a study of Ad26.COV2.S vaccination and SARS-CoV-2 variants. Overall study: Ad26.COV2.S given intramuscularly, once or twice 56 days apart. Study findings and constraints: Higher spike-specific TCR breadth was found in vaccine recipients than in placebo recipients.

Treatment denoted: some 20 received Ad26.COV2.S at low or high dose, single or two shots; about 5 received placebo; per-sample allocation not given. Sampling took place 63 days after the first vaccine or placebo injection. This specimen consisted of peripheral blood, obtained in a trial of Ad26.COV2.S vaccine versus placebo. This TCR came from a person aged 18-65 years who received the Ad26.COV2.S COVID-19 vaccine or a placebo. This chain uses TRBV27 with TRBJ1-1; D possibly corresponds to TRBD1 (5 bases). The CDR3 reads CASSPQENTEAFF. CDR3 nucleotide sequence: TGTGCCAGCAGTCCACAGGAGAACACTGAAGCTTTCTTT.